These T cell receptor beta chains were read from a single sample in a study of cytomegalovirus exposure and HLA in healthy donors. Profiling relied on immunoSEQ multiplex PCR, and the TCRdb table lists in-frame clones only, not all of them. Here the sample spans a few hundred thousand clones, roughly 90% being singletons. Sequencing used PBMCs. The receptors were sampled from a woman aged 18-30 years in good health and CMV-seronegative. Each CDR3 is given with its conserved first and last residue. A D gene is named only where the DNA matches it firmly.

V	J	D	CDR3	DNA
TRBV25-1	TRBJ2-1	NA	CASRSRGSYNEQFF	TGTGCCAGCAGGTCTCGGGGGTCCTACAATGAGCAGTTCTTC
TRBV5-1	TRBJ2-7	NA	CASSFYPNYEQYF	TGCGCCAGCAGCTTCTACCCAAACTACGAGCAGTACTTC
TRBV14	TRBJ2-7	NA	CASSSMGGEKRSYEQYF	TGTGCCAGCAGCTCGATGGGCGGGGAGAAGAGGTCCTACGAGCAGTACTTC
TRBV23-1	TRBJ2-1	NA	CASSQAREDNEQFF	TGCGCCAGCAGTCAGGCTAGGGAGGACAATGAGCAGTTCTTC
TRBV7-6	TRBJ1-3	NA	CASSLGAVNTIYF	TGTGCCAGCAGCTTAGGAGCGGTCAACACCATATATTTT
TRBV13	TRBJ1-3	TRBD1	CASSLGQGNTIYF	TGTGCCAGCAGTTTGGGACAGGGGAACACCATATATTTT
TRBV7-3	TRBJ2-2	NA	CASNDPGDTGELFF	TGTGCCAGCAACGATCCCGGGGACACCGGGGAGCTGTTTTTT
TRBV6-5	TRBJ1-1	NA	CASSYSERGTEAFF	TGTGCCAGCAGTTACTCGGAACGGGGCACTGAAGCTTTCTTT
TRBV4-3	TRBJ1-2	NA	CASSHITGDPGYTF	TGCGCCAGCAGCCACATAACAGGTGATCCGGGCTACACCTTC
TRBV29-1	TRBJ2-7	NA	CSVEGGPGGSYEQYF	TGCAGCGTGGAGGGCGGACCCGGGGGTTCCTACGAGCAGTACTTC